Listed here is a single TCR beta chain. Its target is not known. This sample is part of a study of cytomegalovirus exposure and HLA in healthy donors. PCR used 60 Vbeta primers and 13 Jbeta primers. Only in-frame clones appear in the TCRdb table, and some are missing; sequencing was by immunoSEQ multiplex PCR. The sample lists about 140,000 clones; 80% to 85% were seen once. General study results and limits: A classifier reportedly called cytomegalovirus status with high sensitivity and specificity. In a later analysis, compared with equally common non-associated chains, HLA-associated beta chains were more expanded.

CDR1 and CDR2 from the germline V gene are MGHRA and YSYEKL. J gave up 2 bases and V 1 base, and 2 bases lay outside the gene matches. CDR3 length equals 15 residues. The clonotype comes from a male donor in good health and CMV-seropositive. V is TRBV4-1 and J is TRBJ1-5; the match to TRBD1 covers 7 bases. What was sequenced was PBMCs. The CDR3 DNA is TGCGCCAGCAGCCAAGGGCAGGGGGGCAATCAGCCCCAGCATTTT. It yields the protein CASSQGQGGNQPQHF.